The following is a T cell receptor beta chain sequence with its context. In the source study's methods: Nucleated cell number was recorded as an estimate derived from reference gene primer amplification. Using immunoSEQ multiplex PCR, the repertoire was profiled, and TCRdb retains in-frame clones only, with some absent. For V, J and clone size, that table is used; D and trimming come from the DNA. The data contain about 160,000 clones, about 80% of them singletons. CDR3 length: 16 residues. Trimming removed 4 bases from V and 4 bases from J; junction bases left unmatched: 10. Per the germline V gene, CDR1 is SGHNT and CDR2 is YYREEE (reference sequence). Cohort 3 recovery required two negative PCRs, clearance, or symptom resolution. These data come from a study of blood T cell repertoires in COVID-19.

Input material: PBMCs or T cells enriched from blood (not recorded which). The chain carries TRBV5-4 and TRBJ2-5; 10 bases line up with TRBD2. This receptor was obtained from a woman between 55 and 75 years old who had recovered from COVID-19. The CDR3 nucleotides are TGTGCCAGCAGCAGGTTACGGGGACTAGCGTTAGAGACCCAGTACTTC. Its protein is CASSRLRGLALETQYF.